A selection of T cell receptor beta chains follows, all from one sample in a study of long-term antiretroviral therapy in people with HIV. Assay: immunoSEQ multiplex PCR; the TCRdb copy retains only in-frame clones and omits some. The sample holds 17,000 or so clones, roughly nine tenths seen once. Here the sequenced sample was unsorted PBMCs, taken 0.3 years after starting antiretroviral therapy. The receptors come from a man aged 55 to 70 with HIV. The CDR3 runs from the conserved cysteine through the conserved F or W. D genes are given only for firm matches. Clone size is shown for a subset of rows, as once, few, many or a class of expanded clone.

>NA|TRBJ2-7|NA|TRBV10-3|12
TGTGCCACCGGCCCTTACAGGGAAGAGCAGTACTTC
CATGPYREEQYF
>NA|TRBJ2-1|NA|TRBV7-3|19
TGTGCCAGCAGCTTAACAGCCGGGACAGTTCGAGCGGGCTACAATGAGCAGTTCTTC
CASSLTAGTVRAGYNEQFF
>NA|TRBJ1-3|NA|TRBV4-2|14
TGTGCCAGCCGAGGGCAGCCCTCTGGAAACACCATATATTTT
CASRGQPSGNTIYF
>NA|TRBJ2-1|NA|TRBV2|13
TGTGCCAGCAGGGACAGCTCCTACAATGAGCAGTTCTTC
CASRDSSYNEQFF
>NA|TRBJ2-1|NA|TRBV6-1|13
TGTGCCAGCAGTGAAGGAGGCAGCCGCCCGCAGTTCTTC
CASSEGGSRPQFF
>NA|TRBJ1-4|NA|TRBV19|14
TGTGCCAGTACAAAGGACCTGCTGGGTGAAAAACTGTTTTTT
CASTKDLLGEKLFF
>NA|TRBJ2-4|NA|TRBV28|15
TGTGCCAGCAGTTTGGCTAGGGACCCTCGGAACATTCAGTACTTC
CASSLARDPRNIQYF
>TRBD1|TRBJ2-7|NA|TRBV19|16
TGTGCCAGTAGTATGAACCTAGGGACAGTCGGCTACGAGCAGTACTTC
CASSMNLGTVGYEQYF
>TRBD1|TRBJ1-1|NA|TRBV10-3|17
TGTGCCATCAGTGTGCGTTCCGAGACAGGGTCGAACACTGAAGCTTTCTTT
CAISVRSETGSNTEAFF
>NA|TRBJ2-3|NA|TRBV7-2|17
TGTGCCAGCAGCTTAGCAGCCGGGACTCAGCCGGGGGATACGCAGTATTTT
CASSLAAGTQPGDTQYF
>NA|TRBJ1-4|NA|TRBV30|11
TGTGCCTGGAGTGTAGCCTACGGGCTGTTTTTT
CAWSVAYGLFF
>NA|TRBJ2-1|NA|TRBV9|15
TGTGCCAGCAGCGTAGTAGGTAATACCTACAATGAGCAGTTCTTC
CASSVVGNTYNEQFF
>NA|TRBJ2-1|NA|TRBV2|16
TGTGCCAGCAGCCGATCGGGCGGGACCGGGCCAAATGAGCAGTTCTTC
CASSRSGGTGPNEQFF
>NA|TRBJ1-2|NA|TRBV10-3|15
TGTGCCATCCACCACGAACCGGGACACATCTATGGCTACACCTTC
CAIHHEPGHIYGYTF
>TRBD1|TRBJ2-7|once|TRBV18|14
TGTGCCAGCTCGTCCGGGACAGGGGGTGAGGAGCAGTACTTC
CASSSGTGGEEQYF
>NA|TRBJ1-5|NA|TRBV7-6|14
TGTGCCAGCAGCCCCGGGACGGACAATCAGCCCCAGCATTTT
CASSPGTDNQPQHF
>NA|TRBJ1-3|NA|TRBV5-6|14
TGTGCCAGCAGCCGCAGGGGTTCAGGAAACACCATATATTTT
CASSRRGSGNTIYF
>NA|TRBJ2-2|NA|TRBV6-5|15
TGTGCCAGCACCACCGGCTACAGGAACACCGGGGAGCTGTTTTTT
CASTTGYRNTGELFF
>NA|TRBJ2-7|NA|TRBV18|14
TGTGCCAGCTCACCTAGCCAGGGATCCTACGAGCAGTACTTC
CASSPSQGSYEQYF
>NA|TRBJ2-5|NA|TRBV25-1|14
TGTGCCAGCAGTGTCCAGATCTCGGGGGAGACCCAGTACTTC
CASSVQISGETQYF
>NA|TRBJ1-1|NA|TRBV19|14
TGTGCCAGTAGTATGGCAGGGATTTACACTGAAGCTTTCTTT
CASSMAGIYTEAFF
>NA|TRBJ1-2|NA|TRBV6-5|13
TGTGCCAGCAGGGAAGGGCTGTCCTATGGCTACACCTTC
CASREGLSYGYTF
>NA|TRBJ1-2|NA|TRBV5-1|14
TGCGCCAGCAGCTTGATGGCAGGGGTAGATGGCTACACCTTC
CASSLMAGVDGYTF
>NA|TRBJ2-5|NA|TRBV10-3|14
TGTGCCATCAGAGAGACAGCAGGACAAGAGACCCAGTACTTC
CAIRETAGQETQYF
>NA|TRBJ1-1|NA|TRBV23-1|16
TGCGCCAGCAGTCGGTGCGGTGGCAGAAAGAACACTGAAGCTTTCTTT
CASSRCGGRKNTEAFF
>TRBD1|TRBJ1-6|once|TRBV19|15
TGTGCCAGTAGTTCGGACAGGGCTGGGACTTCACCCCTCCACTTT
CASSSDRAGTSPLHF
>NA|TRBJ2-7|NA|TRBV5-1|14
TGCGCCAGCAGCTGGACAGTAAGAGGCTACGAGCAGTACTTC
CASSWTVRGYEQYF
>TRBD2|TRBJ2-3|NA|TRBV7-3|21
TGTGCCAGCAGCTTCCCTAGGACAGTAGGAGCGGGGGGGTCCCACACAGATACGCAGTATTTT
CASSFPRTVGAGGSHTDTQYF
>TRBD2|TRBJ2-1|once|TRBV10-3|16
TGTGCCATCAGTGAGCCGTTAGGACTGCGGGAGAATGAGCAGTTCTTC
CAISEPLGLRENEQFF
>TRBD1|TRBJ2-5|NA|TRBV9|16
TGTGCCAGCAGCGTAACCGGGACAGGGTTCCAAGAGACCCAGTACTTC
CASSVTGTGFQETQYF
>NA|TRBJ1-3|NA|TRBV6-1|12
TGTGCCAGCAGTGGGTTTGGCGACACCATATATTTT
CASSGFGDTIYF
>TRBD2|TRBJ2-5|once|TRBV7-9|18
TGTGCCAGCAGCACTTTAAGGGGACTAGCGGGGACCCAAGAGACCCAGTACTTC
CASSTLRGLAGTQETQYF
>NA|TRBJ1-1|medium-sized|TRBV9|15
TGTGCCAGCAGCCCCTGGGGGGACGTAAACACTGAAGCTTTCTTT
CASSPWGDVNTEAFF
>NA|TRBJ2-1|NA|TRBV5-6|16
TGTGCCAGCAGCTTGGCTGGGGAGCTGGGCTACAATGAGCAGTTCTTC
CASSLAGELGYNEQFF
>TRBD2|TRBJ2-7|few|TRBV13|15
TGTGCCAGCAGCTTCACCCCGGGGGGGCTGTACGAGCAGTACTTC
CASSFTPGGLYEQYF
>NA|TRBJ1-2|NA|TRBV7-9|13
TGTGCCAGCAGCTTATATGTCGGGAGCGGCTACACCTTC
CASSLYVGSGYTF
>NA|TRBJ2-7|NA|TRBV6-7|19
TGTGCCAGCAGTTACTCGAGAAAAAAGGTGGGACAAAGCTCCTACGAGCAGTACTTC
CASSYSRKKVGQSSYEQYF
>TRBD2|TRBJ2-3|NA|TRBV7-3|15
TGTGCCAGCACCCCGGGACTAACTAGCACAGATACGCAGTATTTT
CASTPGLTSTDTQYF
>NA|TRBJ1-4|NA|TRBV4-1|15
TGCGCCAGCAGCCAGTGGGGCCGGTCGGGAGAAAAACTGTTTTTT
CASSQWGRSGEKLFF
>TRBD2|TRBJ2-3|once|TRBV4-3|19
TGCGCCAGCAGCCAAGCCTGGACTAGCGGGGGGCGAAGAACAGATACGCAGTATTTT
CASSQAWTSGGRRTDTQYF
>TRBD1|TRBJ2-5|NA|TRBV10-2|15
TGCGCCAGCAGTGGTCCAGGGGGTCTCCAAGAGACCCAGTACTTC
CASSGPGGLQETQYF
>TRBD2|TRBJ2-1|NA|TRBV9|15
TGTGCCAGCAGCCTAGCGGGGACTAATTACAATGAGCAGTTCTTC
CASSLAGTNYNEQFF
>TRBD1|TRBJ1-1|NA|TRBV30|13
TGTGCCTGGGAGGGACAGCTGAACACTGAAGCTTTCTTT
CAWEGQLNTEAFF
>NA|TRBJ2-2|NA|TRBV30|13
TGTGCCTGGAGTGTAGGGAACACCGGGGAGCTGTTTTTT
CAWSVGNTGELFF
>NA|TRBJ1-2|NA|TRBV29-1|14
TGCAGCGTTGAAGAACCGGGGACGCGGGGGGGCTACACCTTC
CSVEEPGTRGGYTF
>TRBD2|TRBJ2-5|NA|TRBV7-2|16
TGTGCCAGCAGCTTCACTAGCGGGGGGATGGATGAGACCCAGTACTTC
CASSFTSGGMDETQYF
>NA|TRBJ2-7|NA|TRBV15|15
TGTGCCACCAGCAGGGAAACGAACAGGGCAATCCAGCAGTACTTC
CATSRETNRAIQQYF
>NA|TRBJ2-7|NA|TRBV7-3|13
TGTGCCAGCAGCGGAGGGGGGGTAAACGAGCAGTACTTC
CASSGGGVNEQYF
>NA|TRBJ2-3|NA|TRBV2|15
TGTGCCAGCACTAACGAGGCAGACGTCACAGATACGCAGTATTTT
CASTNEADVTDTQYF
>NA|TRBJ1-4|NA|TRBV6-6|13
TGTGCCAGCAGCCTCGGAGGGGAAGAAAAACTGTTTTTT
CASSLGGEEKLFF
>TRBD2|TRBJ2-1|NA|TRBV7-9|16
TGTGCCAGCAGCTTAGGGGGGACTAGCGGCCTCAATGAGCAGTTCTTC
CASSLGGTSGLNEQFF
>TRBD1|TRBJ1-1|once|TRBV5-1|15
TGCGCCAGCAGCTTGGTTCCCAGGGGGAGCGCTGAAGCTTTCTTT
CASSLVPRGSAEAFF
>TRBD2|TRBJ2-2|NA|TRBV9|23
TGTGCCAGCAGAACCACTCTCTCCGGGACTAGCGGGCTAACCCAGGAAAACACCGGGGAGCTGTTTTTT
CASRTTLSGTSGLTQENTGELFF
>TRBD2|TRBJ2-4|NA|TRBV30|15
TGTGCCTGGAGTGTGGCGGGGGTCAGCAAAAACATTCAGTACTTC
CAWSVAGVSKNIQYF